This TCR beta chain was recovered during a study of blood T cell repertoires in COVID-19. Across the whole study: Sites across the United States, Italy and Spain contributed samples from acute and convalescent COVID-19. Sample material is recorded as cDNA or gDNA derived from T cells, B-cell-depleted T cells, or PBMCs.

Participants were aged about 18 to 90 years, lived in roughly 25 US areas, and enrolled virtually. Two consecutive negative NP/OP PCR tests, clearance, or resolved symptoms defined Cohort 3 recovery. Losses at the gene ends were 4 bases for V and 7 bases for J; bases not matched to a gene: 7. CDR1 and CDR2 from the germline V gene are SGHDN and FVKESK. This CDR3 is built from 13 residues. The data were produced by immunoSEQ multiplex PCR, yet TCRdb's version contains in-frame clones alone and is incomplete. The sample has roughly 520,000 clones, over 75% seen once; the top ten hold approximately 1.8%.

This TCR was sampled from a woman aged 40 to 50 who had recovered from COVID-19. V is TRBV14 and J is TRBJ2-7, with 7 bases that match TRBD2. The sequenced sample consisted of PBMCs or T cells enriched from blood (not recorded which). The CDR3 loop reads CASSPGRRGEQYF. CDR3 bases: TGTGCCAGCAGCCCCGGGAGGAGAGGAGAGCAGTACTTC.